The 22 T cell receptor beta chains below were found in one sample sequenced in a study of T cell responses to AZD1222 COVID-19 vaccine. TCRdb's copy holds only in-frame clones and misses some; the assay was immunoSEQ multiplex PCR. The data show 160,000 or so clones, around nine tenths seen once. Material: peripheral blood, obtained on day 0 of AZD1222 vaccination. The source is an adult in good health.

The CDR3 sequence is CASSPQGAGETQYF. In DNA, the CDR3 is TGTGCCAGCTCACCACAGGGGGCTGGGGAGACCCAGTACTTC. This chain connects TRBV18 to TRBJ2-5, with TRBD1 identical over 7 bases. This CDR3 contains 14 residues. Trimming removed 1 base from V and 5 bases from J; junction bases left unmatched: 4. Germline loops: CDR1 KGHSH, CDR2 LQKENI.

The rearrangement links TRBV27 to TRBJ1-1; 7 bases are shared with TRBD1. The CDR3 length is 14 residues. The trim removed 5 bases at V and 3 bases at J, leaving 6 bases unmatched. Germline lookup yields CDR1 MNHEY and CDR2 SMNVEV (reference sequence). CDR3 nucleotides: TGTGCCAGCAGTCGATTTGACAGGGACACTGAAGCTTTCTTT. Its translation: CASSRFDRDTEAFF.

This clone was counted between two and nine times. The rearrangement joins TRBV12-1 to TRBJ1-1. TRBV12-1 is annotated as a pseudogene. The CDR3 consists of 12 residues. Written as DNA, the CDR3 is TGTGCCAGCTTGAGGGGGAACACTGAAGCTTTCTTT. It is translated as CASLRGNTEAFF.

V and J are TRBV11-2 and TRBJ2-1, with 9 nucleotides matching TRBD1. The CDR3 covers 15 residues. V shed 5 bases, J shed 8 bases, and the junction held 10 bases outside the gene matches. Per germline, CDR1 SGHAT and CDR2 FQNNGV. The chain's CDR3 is CASSAGQGLFHEQFF. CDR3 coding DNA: TGTGCCAGCAGCGCCGGACAGGGGTTGTTCCATGAGCAGTTCTTC.

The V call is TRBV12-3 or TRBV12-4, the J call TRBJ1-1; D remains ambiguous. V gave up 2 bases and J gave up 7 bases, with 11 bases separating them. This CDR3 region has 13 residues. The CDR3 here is CASSLRVPLEAFF. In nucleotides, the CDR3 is TGTGCCAGCAGTTTACGGGTTCCGCTTGAAGCTTTCTTT.

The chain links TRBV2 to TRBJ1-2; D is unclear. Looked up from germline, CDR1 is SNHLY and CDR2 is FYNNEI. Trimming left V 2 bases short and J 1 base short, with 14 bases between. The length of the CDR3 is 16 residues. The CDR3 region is CASSEREVYSNYGYTF. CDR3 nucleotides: TGTGCCAGCAGTGAACGGGAGGTCTACAGTAACTATGGCTACACCTTC.

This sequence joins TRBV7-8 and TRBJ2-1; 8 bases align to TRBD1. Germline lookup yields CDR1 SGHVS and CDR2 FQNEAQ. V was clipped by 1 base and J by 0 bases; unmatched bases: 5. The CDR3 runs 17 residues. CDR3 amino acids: CASSLGGQASSYNEQFF. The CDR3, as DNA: TGTGCCAGCAGCTTAGGGGGACAGGCAAGCTCCTACAATGAGCAGTTCTTC.

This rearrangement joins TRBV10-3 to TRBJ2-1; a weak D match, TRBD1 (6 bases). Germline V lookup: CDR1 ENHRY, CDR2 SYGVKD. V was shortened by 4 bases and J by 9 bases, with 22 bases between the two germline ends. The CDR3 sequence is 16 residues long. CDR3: CAISGVTGHWVGEQFF. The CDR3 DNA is TGTGCCATCAGTGGGGTTACGGGACATTGGGTGGGTGAGCAGTTCTTC.

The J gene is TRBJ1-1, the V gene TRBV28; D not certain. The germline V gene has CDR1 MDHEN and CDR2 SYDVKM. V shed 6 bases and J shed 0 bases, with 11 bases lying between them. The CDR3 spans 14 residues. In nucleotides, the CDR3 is TGTGCCAGCAGACCCCCCCTGGTGAACACTGAAGCTTTCTTT. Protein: CASRPPLVNTEAFF.

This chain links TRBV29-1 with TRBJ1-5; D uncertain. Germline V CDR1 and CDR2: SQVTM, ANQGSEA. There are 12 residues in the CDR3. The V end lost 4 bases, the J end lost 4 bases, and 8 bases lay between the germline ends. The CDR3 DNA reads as TGCAGCGTTGCGGCAAGAAATCAGCCCCAGCATTTT. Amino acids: CSVAARNQPQHF.

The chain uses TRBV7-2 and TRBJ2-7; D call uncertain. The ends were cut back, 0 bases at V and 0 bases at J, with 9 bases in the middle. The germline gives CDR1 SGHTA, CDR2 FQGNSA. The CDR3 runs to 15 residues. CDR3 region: CASSLALPSSYEQYF. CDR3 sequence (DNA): TGTGCCAGCAGCTTAGCCCTCCCCAGCTCCTACGAGCAGTACTTC.

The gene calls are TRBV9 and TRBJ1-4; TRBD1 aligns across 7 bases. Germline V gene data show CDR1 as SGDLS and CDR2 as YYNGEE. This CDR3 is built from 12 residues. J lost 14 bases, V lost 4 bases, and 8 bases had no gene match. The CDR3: CASSQRQGLLFF. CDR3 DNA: TGTGCCAGCAGCCAAAGACAGGGTCTTCTGTTTTTT. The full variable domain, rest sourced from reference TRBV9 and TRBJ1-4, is DSGVTQTPKHLITATGQRVTLRCSPRSGDLSVYWYQQSLDQGLQFLIQYYNGEERAKGNILERFSAQQFPDLHSELNLSSLELGDSALYFCASSQRQGLLFFGSGTQLSVL.

This chain's CDR3 is CASSQDWDGNQPQHF. As DNA, the CDR3 is TGTGCCAGCAGCCAAGATTGGGATGGCAATCAGCCCCAGCATTTT. The J gene is TRBJ1-5, the V gene TRBV4-2; D gene unclear. This CDR3 is built from 15 residues. Germline lookup yields CDR1 LGHNA and CDR2 YNFKEQ. V gave up 0 bases and J gave up 2 bases, with 8 bases separating them.

CDR3 protein: CASSQAGIREGTQYF. In nucleotides, the CDR3 is TGTGCCAGCAGCCAAGCTGGCATCCGGGAGGGTACGCAGTATTTT. The V call is TRBV7-2, the J call TRBJ2-3, with 8 positions matching TRBD2. V lost 5 bases, J lost 8 bases, and 12 bases stayed unmatched. The CDR3 is made up of 15 amino acids. From germline, CDR1 is SGHTA and CDR2 FQGNSA.

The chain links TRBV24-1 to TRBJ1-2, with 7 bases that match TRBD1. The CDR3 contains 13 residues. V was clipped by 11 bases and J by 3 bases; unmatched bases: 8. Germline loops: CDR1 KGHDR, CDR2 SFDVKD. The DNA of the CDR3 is TGTGCCAGTAGCCCCGGGACAGACTATGGCTACACCTTC. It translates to CASSPGTDYGYTF.

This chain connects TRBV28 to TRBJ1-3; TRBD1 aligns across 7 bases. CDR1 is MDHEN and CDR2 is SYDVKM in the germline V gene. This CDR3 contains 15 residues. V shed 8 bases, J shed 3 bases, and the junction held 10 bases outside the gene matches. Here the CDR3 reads CASGSDRFGGNTIYF. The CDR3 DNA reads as TGTGCCAGCGGATCGGACAGGTTCGGTGGAAACACCATATATTTT. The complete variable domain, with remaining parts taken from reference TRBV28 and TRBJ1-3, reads DVKVTQSSRYLVKRTGEKVFLECVQDMDHENMFWYRQDPGLGLRLIYFSYDVKMKEKGDIPEGYSVSREKKERFSLILESASTNQTSMYLCASGSDRFGGNTIYFGEGSWLTVV.

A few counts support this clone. CDR3: CASSSPLAGVVTDTQYF. For the CDR3, the DNA is TGTGCCAGCAGCTCTCCCCTAGCGGGAGTTGTAACAGATACGCAGTATTTT. The chain carries TRBV5-4 and TRBJ2-3; TRBD2 agrees at 10 bases. The germline gives CDR1 SGHNT, CDR2 YYREEE (reference sequence). The V segment lost 3 bases and the J segment 3 bases; nucleotides outside the gene matches: 10. This CDR3 spans 17 amino acids.

The DNA for the CDR3 is TGTGCCAGCCAACCGGAACGGTTCTGGGGCTACACCTTC. Its protein product is CASQPERFWGYTF. The genes are TRBV6-6 and TRBJ1-2; no definite D call. The CDR3 contains 13 residues. The ends were cut back, 8 bases at V and 8 bases at J, with 18 bases in the middle. Germline V CDR1 and CDR2: MNHNY, SVGAGI (reference sequence).

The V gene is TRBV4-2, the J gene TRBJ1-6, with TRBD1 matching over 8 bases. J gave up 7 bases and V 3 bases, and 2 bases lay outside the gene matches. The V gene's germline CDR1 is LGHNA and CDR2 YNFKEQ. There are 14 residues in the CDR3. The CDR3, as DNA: TGTGCCAGCAGCCAGGACAGGGTGAATTCACCCCTCCACTTT. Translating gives CASSQDRVNSPLHF.

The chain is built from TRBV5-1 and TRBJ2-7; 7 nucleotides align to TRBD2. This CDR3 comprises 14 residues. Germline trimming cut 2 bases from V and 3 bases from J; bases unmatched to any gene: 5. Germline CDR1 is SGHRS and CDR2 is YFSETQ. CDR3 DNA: TGCGCCAGCAGCTTCCGAGCGGGGAACTACGAGCAGTACTTC. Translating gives CASSFRAGNYEQYF.

The CDR3: CASSLLGTYNEQFF. The CDR3 nucleotides are TGTGCCAGCAGCCTATTAGGGACCTACAATGAGCAGTTCTTC. V and J are TRBV14 and TRBJ2-1; D remains unclear. This CDR3 is 14 amino acids long. Trimming took off 4 bases at V and 2 bases at J, with 9 bases between the two ends. Germline V lookup: CDR1 SGHDN, CDR2 FVKESK.

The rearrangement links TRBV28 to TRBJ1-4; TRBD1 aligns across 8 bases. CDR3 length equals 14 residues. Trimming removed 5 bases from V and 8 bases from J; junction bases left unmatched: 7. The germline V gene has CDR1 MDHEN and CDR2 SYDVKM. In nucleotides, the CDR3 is TGTGCCAGCAGTCAGACAGGGGTATACGAAAAACTGTTTTTT. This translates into CASSQTGVYEKLFF.